The present T cell receptor beta chain was sequenced within a study of cytomegalovirus exposure and HLA in healthy donors (dated 2017 in TCRdb). About the investigation overall: According to an earlier analysis of several hundred of the donors, roughly 180 million T cells yielded roughly 110 million unique TCR beta sequences and more than 250 Gb of sequence data. A later genetic analysis used genome-wide SNP genotypes for about 60% of the roughly 700 donors, treating that subset as a discovery cohort. Across about 380 genotyped donors of the cohort, an average of about 250,000 unique TCR beta nucleotide sequences per donor were sequenced, and approximately 19% of those sequences were non-productive. The study used immunosequencing to profile the T cell repertoires of under 700 subjects and linked those repertoires to cytomegalovirus serostatus. The number of donors typed differed by locus, with about 629-630 for A, B, C, DRB1 and DQB1, roughly 520 for DQA1, about 610 for DPA1, and 472 for DPB1. A separate validation cohort of over 95 different subjects was used in addition to the 666-subject first cohort. In an earlier analysis of around 540 of the donors, high-throughput TCR beta sequencing was used to judge whether each TCR beta V gene segment behaved as functional or pseudogenic. HLA typing covered class I and class II loci at four-digit resolution. Alongside the repertoire data, information on donor age, sex, ethnicity and CMV serostatus was compiled. About 310 gigabases of sequencing data and approximately 84 million unique TCR sequences were included in an early release covering several hundred HLA-typed donors. In the later analysis, no new phenotypic data were used to find candidate immune exposures; instead, reliance was placed on TCR beta sequences and their occurrence across donors. Every discovery cohort repertoire had been produced on one sequencing platform. The study aimed to test whether signatures of past pathogen exposure could be identified by cataloging public T cell receptors. Of the 398 genotyped donors, about 80% fell in the genetic ancestry cluster associated with self-reported Caucasian donors. To predict cytomegalovirus infection status, the study brought together high-throughput TCR immunosequencing, statistical association of individual TCRs with disease status, and machine learning. Roughly five DR-DQ haplotypes were handled as single units for association and clustering, since linkage in the cohort was strong. In a later analysis, previously published TCR beta repertoires from 666 donors were re-analyzed and high-resolution HLA genotyping was added so that TCR occurrence patterns could be studied.

What the work shows at the level of the full study, not this receptor alone: A further reported finding was that TCR beta sequences accurately predicted the HLA-A and HLA-B alleles for most subjects in the first cohort. An association between a missense DCLRE1C variant and V-gene and J-gene trimming of TCR beta chains was found in a later genetic analysis and replicated in an independent cohort. According to a later analysis, most CMV-associated TCR beta chains appeared to be HLA-restricted, and the HLA associations seemed to be driven largely by CMV exposure. According to a later genetic analysis, donors in an Asian-associated ancestry cluster had fewer N-insertions in productive TCRs than the approximately 690-donor mean. The classifier was reported to diagnose cytomegalovirus status with high specificity and sensitivity in both the original cohort and the validation cohort. In a later analysis, the rate of TCR association differed among HLA loci, with DRB1 alleles having the most associated TCRs and HLA-C alleles having the fewest. The only immune exposure information available for the cohort was CMV serostatus. A cluster of highly shared sequence variants was judged likely to represent a technical artifact of the sequencing pipeline. In this cohort, only TCR beta chains were sequenced, and detectable features were limited by the absence of alpha or paired-chain data. In an earlier analysis of some 500 of the donors, most TCR beta V segments were observed in productive rearrangements about 87% or about 30% of the time, broadly matching IMGT annotations. When HLA alleles, especially DR and DQ, strongly co-occurred, TCR associations were difficult to assign to individual alleles. The authors suggested that the approach could potentially be generalized to other disease states and immunological phenotypes. A few of the identified cytomegalovirus-associated TCR beta chains were confirmed in vitro to be specific for cytomegalovirus antigens. Most TCR sequences were seen in very few donors, while some public TCRs were found in many individuals. The earlier analysis of about 600 of the donors excluded roughly 17 rarely observed V segments, including chromosome 9 orphons, because counts were too low. HLA typing was unavailable for some donors at each locus, so association tests used only the typed subset. Presence/absence analyses assumed roughly uniform sequencing depth across donors, an assumption that may not hold. In a later analysis, HLA-associated TCR beta chains were found to be more clonally expanded and to have lower generation probabilities than equally common non-associated chains. Correlated functional status among segregating V segments might be attributable to linkage disequilibrium, but an unknown experimental factor could not be ruled out. The study gave a list of about 170 TCR beta chains associated with cytomegalovirus. Several of the top co-occurrence clusters appeared to be linked to parvovirus B19, influenza, CMV and Epstein-Barr virus, according to a later analysis. In a later analysis, around 17,000 TCR beta sequences were associated with specific HLA alleles at a false discovery rate of 0.05.

In total, around 600 healthy bone marrow donors made up the cohort. Cohort members were all nominally healthy when sampled, although unrecorded immune exposures were likely present. The donor was CMV seronegative and was included in the group of 352 seronegative cohort members. A peripheral blood sample was collected from each donor, and TCR beta sequencing was performed on peripheral blood mononuclear cells. Genomic DNA extraction from the blood cell samples was performed with the Qiagen DNeasy Blood Extraction Kit. With regard to this clone: What antigen it recognizes has not been identified. Base-call qualities are not available, and no considerably larger clone is one nucleotide away.

The receptor library was made with the immunoSEQ multiplex PCR assay. The multiplex PCR relied on a mix of 60 forward primers for TCR Vbeta segments and 13 reverse primers for TCR Jbeta segments. The CDR3 region of rearranged TCR beta genes was amplified from genomic DNA with a multiplex PCR assay. On the Illumina HiSeq System, the amplified TCR beta libraries were sequenced as 87-base-pair reads. For the original study's pipeline: In a later analysis, tens of millions of unique TCR beta chains were counted across the approximately 640 repertoires, and roughly 11 million of these chains were shared by at least two donors. A nearest-neighbor algorithm error-corrected the raw reads and collapsed the reads into unique sequences, merging closely related sequences to remove PCR and sequencing errors. Alignment of CDR3 sequences to IMGT reference sequences was used to assign V, D and J gene segments. For a sequence to be retained, a match of at least six nucleotides was required to both a V gene segment and a J gene segment. Rearrangements were classified as productive when the CDR3 lacked stop codons and remained in frame with V and J, and all other rearrangements were classified as non-productive. CDR3 was defined by IMGT convention, running from the second conserved V-encoded cysteine to the conserved J-encoded phenylalanine. The earlier analysis of 450 to 750 of the donors excluded any sequence lacking an unambiguous match to a single V gene segment. In an earlier analysis of several hundred of the donors, V segments were called functional above 56.7% productive rearrangements and were called segregating when the between-donor standard deviation exceeded 5%. A statistical classification framework was developed to diagnose cytomegalovirus status using the catalog of TCR beta chain sequences. In a later analysis, TCR nucleotide sequences were compared against IMGT/GENE-DB human TR gene sequences so that V and J genes could be assigned. The TCRdist pipeline was used in a later analysis to assign CDR3 sequences and most-parsimonious VDJ recombination scenarios. In a later analysis, each TCR beta chain was defined by its CDR3 amino acid sequence together with its V-gene family, and reads without a unique V-gene family were excluded. To address suspected cross-contamination and a sequencing artifact, a later analysis removed roughly 640 highly shared, low-generation-probability nucleotide sequences. A later analysis calculated a clonal expansion index for each public chain from normalized within-repertoire ranks of inferred template counts. In a later analysis, generation probabilities were computed with a VDJ recombination model fitted to out-of-frame rearrangements, and the resulting probabilities were checked against IGoR. A later analysis scored TCR-TCR, TCR-HLA and TCR-CMV co-occurrence with hypergeometric tests, applying a repertoire-size bias correction to TCR pairs. False discovery rates were estimated in a later analysis by permuting HLA or CMV assignments 20 times. In a later analysis, co-occurring TCRs were grouped with DBSCAN, and TCRdist sequence similarity was added when clustering was performed within HLA-allele-positive subsets. Repertoires with fewer than 30,000 or more than 120,000 public chains were left out of co-occurrence clustering, as were four to six repertoires with anomalous nucleotide sharing. TCRdb's version of the immuneACCESS table is confined to in-frame rearrangements and falls short of the full clone set. An unresolved V gene accounts for under half of the shortfall where checked; the remainder is of unknown origin. V, J and clone size are taken as reported in that table, and D and trimming were inferred from the DNA itself. The sample table records around 120,000 clones; 84% of these occur just once. Of the sample, 2% to 3% is held by the ten largest clones.

Sequenced sample: PBMCs. The TCR sequence derives from a man aged 45 to 65 in good health and CMV-seronegative.

The DNA sequence reads TGTGCCAGCAGTCCATCGGACAGGCGGCCCTACGAGCAGTACTTC. This sequence encodes CASSPSDRRPYEQYF. The chain employs TRBV27 and TRBJ2-7; TRBD1 agrees with 7 junctional bases. The CDR3 holds 15 amino acids from the cysteine to the phenylalanine. The read is trimmed to its CDR3 DNA, 45 bases read in frame from base 1. V lost 5 bases and J lost 2 bases, and the count of bases not matched to a germline gene is 9. The germline V gene (reference sequence) specifies MNHEY as CDR1 and SMNVEV as CDR2.